Below, 16 T cell receptor beta chains from the same sample are listed, as sequenced in a study of CD8 T cells in ankylosing spondylitis. Study conclusions and caveats: Characteristic, it appeared, of ankylosing spondylitis blood was a TCR beta motif of eight or nine highly homologous variants.

A single record per CDR3 protein comes from TCRdb applying MiXCR to the 5' RACE reads. Counted here are under 550,000 distinct CDR3 sequences, about 25% occurring once; the ten biggest clones make up approximately 1%. Their specific antigens are unknown. Sequenced sample: blood, either unsorted or a sorted T cell fraction (not recorded which). The receptors shown here come from a male donor with ankylosing spondylitis.

The rearrangement joins TRBV20-1 to TRBJ2-2; 12 bases match TRBD2. The junction had 4 bases not matched to a gene; V was cut back by 1 base and J by 4 bases. This CDR3 region has 16 residues. Germline V CDR1 and CDR2: DFQATT, SNEGSKA (reference sequence). CDR3 loop: CSARGGTSGPTGELFF. CDR3 DNA: TGCAGTGCTAGAGGGGGGACTAGCGGGCCCACCGGGGAGCTGTTTTTT.

The chain employs TRBV10-3 and TRBJ1-3; 7 bases line up with TRBD1. Germline CDR1 and CDR2: ENHRY and SYGVKD. V lost 6 bases, J lost 3 bases, and 5 bases stayed unmatched. The CDR3 loop spans 14 amino acids. In DNA, the CDR3 is TGTGCCATCAGAAGACAGGGTGTTGGAAACACCATATATTTT. Translation: CAIRRQGVGNTIYF.

This clonotype has only a few counts. The chain links TRBV7-9 to TRBJ2-3; D is tentatively TRBD1 or TRBD2 (5 bases each). Germline V gene data show CDR1 as SEHNR and CDR2 as FQNEAQ (reference sequence). The CDR3 sequence is 12 residues long. V was cut by 5 bases and J by 10 bases, with 13 bases left in between. The CDR3 DNA reads as TGTGCCAGCAGCACCCGGGACCTTGCGCAGTATTTT. Translation gives CASSTRDLAQYF.

This clonotype was recorded many times. The genes are TRBV27 and TRBJ2-5; D is unclear. The length of the CDR3 is 13 residues. With 6 bases removed from V and 0 bases from J, the gap between germline ends came to 8 bases. The V gene's germline CDR1 is MNHEY and CDR2 SMNVEV (reference sequence). The CDR3 loop is CASSARNQETQYF. CDR3 bases: TGTGCCAGCAGCGCGAGAAACCAAGAGACCCAGTACTTC.

The chain carries TRBV12-5 and TRBJ2-1, with D unresolved. Germline V gene sequence: CDR1 LGHNT, CDR2 FRNRAP. This CDR3 has 14 residues. The germline V and J ends were trimmed by 5 bases and 4 bases, with 12 bases remaining between them. The CDR3 loop is CASGEGDSYNEQFF. The CDR3 bases are TGTGCTAGTGGTGAAGGAGACTCTTACAATGAGCAGTTCTTC.

There are a few counts of this clonotype. For the CDR3, the DNA is TGCAGCGTGTCATTGATGGGAGGTGTCGCCGGGGAGCTGTTTTTT. Its translation is CSVSLMGGVAGELFF. This sequence joins TRBV29-1 and TRBJ2-2, with D possibly being TRBD2 (6 bases). The V gene lost 6 bases and the J gene lost 6 bases, with 20 bases spanning the gap. CDR3 size: 15 residues. Germline loops: CDR1 SQVTM, CDR2 ANQGSEA.

CDR3 in DNA: TGTGCCAGCACCCTGGCTAGCGGGACCTACGAGCAGTACTTC. This sequence encodes CASTLASGTYEQYF. V usage is TRBV7-2 and J usage is TRBJ2-7; TRBD2 matches at 9 bases. Losses at the gene ends were 7 bases for V and 2 bases for J; bases not matched to a gene: 6. Germline values: CDR1 SGHTA, CDR2 FQGNSA. This CDR3 spans 14 amino acids.

The rearrangement uses TRBV9 and TRBJ2-5; maybe TRBD1 (5 bases). Deletions cut 2 bases from V and 5 bases from J, with 13 bases between. CDR3 length: 14 residues. Germline CDR1 is SGDLS and CDR2 is YYNGEE. CDR3 protein: CASSVQGVGETQYF. CDR3 nucleotides: TGTGCCAGCAGCGTCCAGGGTGTTGGGGAGACCCAGTACTTC.

A few counts support this clonotype. The V gene is TRBV7-8, the J gene TRBJ2-2; D tentatively reads TRBD1 or TRBD2 (5 bases each). Trimming stripped 9 bases from V and 7 bases from J, with 18 bases between. The CDR3 runs to 14 residues. Germline V CDR1 and CDR2: SGHVS, FQNEAQ. The CDR3 nucleotides are TGTGCCAGTCTCCTGGGGACCCAGAGCGGGGAGCTGTTTTTT. Its translation is CASLLGTQSGELFF.

The rearrangement links TRBV3-1 to TRBJ2-4; either TRBD1 or TRBD2 may supply D (6 bases each). V was trimmed by 5 bases and J by 9 bases, leaving 20 bases between them. From germline, CDR1 is LGHDT and CDR2 YNNKEL (reference sequence). The CDR3 runs 15 residues. CDR3 coding DNA: TGTGCCAGCAGCACCCTCCCGGATGAGGGGGGCATTCAGTACTTC. It yields the protein CASSTLPDEGGIQYF.

The CDR3 reads CASSQGRVEQYV. The CDR3 region has the DNA TGTGCCAGCAGCCAAGGAAGGGTCGAGCAGTACGTC. The V and J genes are TRBV3-1 and TRBJ2-7; D gene uncertain. The length of the CDR3 is 12 residues. Trimming stripped 1 base from V and 6 bases from J, with 7 bases between. Germline CDR1 LGHDT, CDR2 YNNKEL (reference sequence).

The V call is TRBV24-1, the J call TRBJ2-2, with D possibly being TRBD2 (7 bases). Trimming pared 5 bases from V and 6 bases from J, leaving 18 bases between. Germline V CDR1 and CDR2: KGHDR, SFDVKD. The CDR3 spans 16 residues. CDR3 nucleotides: TGTGCCACCAGTGCCCAGGGAGGGGGTTTGGCCGGGGAGCTGTTTTTT. Protein: CATSAQGGGLAGELFF.

This clonotype occurred a few times. V is TRBV5-5 and J is TRBJ1-4, with TRBD1 as a possible D gene (5 bases). The CDR3 consists of 15 residues. CDR1 and CDR2 from the germline V gene are SGHKS and YYEKEE (reference sequence). The ends were cut back, 3 bases at V and 2 bases at J, with 11 bases in the middle. The CDR3: CASSSPGRTNEKLFF. CDR3 DNA: TGTGCCAGCAGCTCACCGGGACGTACTAATGAAAAACTGTTTTTT.

This chain uses TRBV7-9 with TRBJ1-2, with D unresolved. V dropped 5 bases and J dropped 2 bases, with 6 bases sitting between them. The CDR3 runs 12 residues. The germline CDR1 and CDR2 sequences are SEHNR and FQNEAQ (reference sequence). This CDR3 is CASSATNYGYTF. CDR3 bases: TGTGCCAGCAGCGCCACAAACTATGGCTACACCTTC.

The chain links TRBV20-1 to TRBJ2-3; D ambiguous. Germline values: CDR1 DFQATT, CDR2 SNEGSKA (reference sequence). The CDR3 runs to 11 residues. Trimming cost V 5 bases and J 6 bases, with 9 bases left between them. The CDR3 loop is CSAPFGDTQYF. The DNA of the CDR3 is TGCAGTGCTCCTTTCGGTGATACGCAGTATTTT.

This rearrangement joins TRBV7-9 to TRBJ1-4; D is uncertain. Trimming left V 4 bases short and J 4 bases short, with 13 bases between. Per the germline V gene, CDR1 is SEHNR and CDR2 is FQNEAQ (reference sequence). The CDR3 consists of 15 residues. CDR3 residues: CASSSGPLINEKLFF. As DNA, the CDR3 is TGTGCCAGCAGCTCCGGGCCGCTGATTAATGAAAAACTGTTTTTT.